This T cell receptor (beta chain) was captured by sequencing in a study of PD-1 blockade in classical Hodgkin lymphoma. Overall study: Patients were infused with nivolumab 3 mg/kg every 2 weeks.

Profiled with immunoSEQ multiplex PCR; TCRdb holds only in-frame clones, not every one. The table records almost 100,000 clones, just under 95% of them present only once. The count of this clone is one. Its antigen is not identified. Germline V gene data show CDR1 as SEHNR and CDR2 as FQNEAQ (reference sequence). Trimming shortened V by 1 base and J by 3 bases, and 4 bases separated the two germline ends. The CDR3 is made up of 13 amino acids. Points from the study as a whole: Newly diagnosed patients reportedly trailed healthy donors in baseline TCR diversity. Individuals initiating nivolumab under 1 year after ASCT were excluded. There was a significant rise in CD4+ TCR diversity by C4D1, with no such rise for CD8+.

Each and every patient relapsed after autologous stem cell transplantation, and patients got differing brentuximab vedotin exposure. The chain employs TRBV7-9 and TRBJ2-1; D call uncertain. This sequence was found in a human donor with classical Hodgkin lymphoma. The source was peripheral blood mononuclear cells (PBMCs), collected at baseline. The DNA of the CDR3 is TGTGCCAGCAGCTTAGTCAGCTACAATGAGCAGTTCTTC. This gives the protein CASSLVSYNEQFF.